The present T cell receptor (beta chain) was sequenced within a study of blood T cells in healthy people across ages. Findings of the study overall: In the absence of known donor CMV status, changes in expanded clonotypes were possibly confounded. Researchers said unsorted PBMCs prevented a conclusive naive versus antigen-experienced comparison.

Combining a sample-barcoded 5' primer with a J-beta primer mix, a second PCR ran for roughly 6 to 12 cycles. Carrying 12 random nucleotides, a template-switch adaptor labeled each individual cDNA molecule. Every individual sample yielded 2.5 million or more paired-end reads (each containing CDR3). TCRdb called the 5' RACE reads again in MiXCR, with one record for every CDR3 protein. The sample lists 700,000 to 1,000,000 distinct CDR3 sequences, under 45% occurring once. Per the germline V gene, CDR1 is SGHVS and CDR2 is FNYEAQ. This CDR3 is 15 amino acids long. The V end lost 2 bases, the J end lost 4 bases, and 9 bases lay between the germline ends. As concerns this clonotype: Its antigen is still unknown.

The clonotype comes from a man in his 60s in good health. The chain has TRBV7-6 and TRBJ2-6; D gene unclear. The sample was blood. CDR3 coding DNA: TGTGCCAGCAGCTTACTGGTGGCCGGGGCCAACGTCCTGACTTTC. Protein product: CASSLLVAGANVLTF.